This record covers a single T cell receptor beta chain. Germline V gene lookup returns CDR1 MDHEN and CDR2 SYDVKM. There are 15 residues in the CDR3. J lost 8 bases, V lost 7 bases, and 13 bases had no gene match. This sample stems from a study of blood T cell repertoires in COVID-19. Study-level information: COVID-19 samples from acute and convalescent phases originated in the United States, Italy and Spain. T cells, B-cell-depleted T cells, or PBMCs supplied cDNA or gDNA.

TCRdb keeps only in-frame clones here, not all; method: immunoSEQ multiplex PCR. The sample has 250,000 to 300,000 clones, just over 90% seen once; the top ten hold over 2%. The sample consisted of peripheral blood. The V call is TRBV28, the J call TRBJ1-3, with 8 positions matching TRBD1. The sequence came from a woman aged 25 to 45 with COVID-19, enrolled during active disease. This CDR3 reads CASTRGGTGGDTIYF. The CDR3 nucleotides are TGTGCCAGCACCAGGGGGGGGACAGGAGGGGACACCATATATTTT.